These T cell receptor beta chains were read from a single sample in a study of blood T cell repertoires in COVID-19. Clones were read by immunoSEQ multiplex PCR, and TCRdb kept only the in-frame ones, dropping some. The table has some 60,000 clones, approximately 80% seen once. The specimen sequenced was peripheral blood. The source of these receptors is a human donor in a cohort sampled during active COVID-19. Both conserved end residues are part of each CDR3. D genes are given only for firm matches. Expanded clones are given a class, and other clones once, few, many or no size at all.

size: -
D: -
V: TRBV9
J: TRBJ2-1
CDR3: CASSVGGDPYNEQFF
DNA: TGTGCCAGCAGCGTAGGGGGGGACCCCTACAATGAGCAGTTCTTC

size: few
D: TRBD2
V: TRBV19
J: TRBJ2-2
CDR3: CASSRLAGATGELFF
DNA: TGTGCCAGTAGTCGACTAGCGGGTGCCACCGGGGAGCTGTTTTTT

size: -
D: -
V: TRBV4-1
J: TRBJ2-5
CDR3: CASSQDVRGWETQYF
DNA: TGCGCCAGCAGCCAAGATGTCAGGGGTTGGGAGACCCAGTACTTC

size: -
D: TRBD1
V: TRBV2
J: TRBJ1-2
CDR3: CASSGGTGNYGYTF
DNA: TGTGCCAGCAGTGGTGGGACAGGGAATTATGGCTACACCTTC

size: -
D: TRBD2
V: TRBV5-1
J: TRBJ2-5
CDR3: CASSWTSGNQETQYF
DNA: TGCGCCAGCAGCTGGACTAGCGGGAACCAAGAGACCCAGTACTTC

size: -
D: -
V: TRBV7-8
J: TRBJ2-2
CDR3: CASSLTDREPTGELFF
DNA: TGTGCCAGCAGCCTTACTGATCGGGAGCCCACCGGGGAGCTGTTTTTT

size: many
D: -
V: TRBV3-1/TRBV3-2
J: TRBJ2-7
CDR3: CASSLAQQGEGEQYF
DNA: TGTGCCAGCAGCCTAGCCCAACAGGGTGAGGGCGAGCAGTACTTC

size: -
D: TRBD2
V: TRBV6-2/TRBV6-3
J: TRBJ2-7
CDR3: CASSRLAGGLQYF
DNA: TGTGCCAGCAGTCGACTAGCGGGAGGGCTGCAGTACTTC

size: -
D: -
V: TRBV7-3
J: TRBJ2-5
CDR3: CASSPGSQETQYF
DNA: TGTGCCAGCAGCCCCGGGTCCCAAGAGACCCAGTACTTC

size: -
D: -
V: TRBV30
J: TRBJ2-2
CDR3: CAWSGNTGELFF
DNA: TGTGCCTGGAGCGGTAACACCGGGGAGCTGTTTTTT

size: -
D: -
V: TRBV7-9
J: TRBJ2-7
CDR3: CASSLGRDTAYEQYF
DNA: TGTGCCAGCAGCTTAGGCCGGGACACCGCCTACGAGCAGTACTTC

size: -
D: -
V: TRBV5-1
J: TRBJ1-5
CDR3: CASSLLGGRNQPQHF
DNA: TGCGCCAGCAGCTTGCTGGGGGGTCGCAATCAGCCCCAGCATTTT

size: -
D: -
V: TRBV5-8
J: TRBJ1-1
CDR3: CASSFPRTEAFF
DNA: TGTGCCAGCAGCTTCCCCCGCACTGAAGCTTTCTTT

size: -
D: -
V: TRBV11-2
J: TRBJ2-7
CDR3: CASSPSWGGYEQYF
DNA: TGTGCCAGCAGCCCTAGTTGGGGAGGCTACGAGCAGTACTTC

size: -
D: -
V: TRBV4-2
J: TRBJ1-1
CDR3: CASSQVAGMNTEAFF
DNA: TGTGCCAGCAGCCAAGTCGCGGGGATGAACACTGAAGCTTTCTTT

size: -
D: -
V: TRBV7-2
J: TRBJ2-7
CDR3: CASSSTYEQYF
DNA: TGTGCCAGCAGCTCTACCTACGAGCAGTACTTC

size: -
D: -
V: TRBV7-2
J: TRBJ2-1
CDR3: CASAIYNEQFF
DNA: TGTGCCAGCGCGATCTACAATGAGCAGTTCTTC

size: -
D: TRBD1
V: TRBV30
J: TRBJ1-6
CDR3: CAWSFGQGFNSPLHF
DNA: TGTGCCTGGAGTTTTGGACAGGGATTTAATTCACCCCTCCACTTT

size: -
D: TRBD2
V: TRBV19
J: TRBJ2-6
CDR3: CASAGGATGANVLTF
DNA: TGTGCCAGTGCGGGAGGGGCGACTGGGGCCAACGTCCTGACTTTC

size: few
D: -
V: TRBV15
J: TRBJ2-7
CDR3: CATSRGGGANSYEQYF
DNA: TGTGCCACCAGCAGAGGTGGCGGGGCGAATTCCTACGAGCAGTACTTC

size: -
D: -
V: TRBV19
J: TRBJ1-2
CDR3: CASSAQGFYGYTF
DNA: TGTGCCAGTAGTGCCCAGGGCTTCTATGGCTACACCTTC

size: -
D: -
V: TRBV10-2
J: TRBJ1-5
CDR3: CASSSQAHQPQHF
DNA: TGCGCCAGCAGTTCACAGGCCCATCAGCCCCAGCATTTT

size: -
D: -
V: TRBV27
J: TRBJ1-1
CDR3: CASISLGDGTEAFF
DNA: TGTGCCAGCATTTCTCTGGGCGATGGCACTGAAGCTTTCTTT

size: -
D: TRBD1
V: TRBV12-5
J: TRBJ1-1
CDR3: CASGLPTGGRRTEAFF
DNA: TGTGCTAGTGGTTTGCCGACAGGGGGTAGGAGGACTGAAGCTTTCTTT

size: -
D: -
V: TRBV19
J: TRBJ2-4
CDR3: CASSILGIAKNIQYF
DNA: TGTGCCAGTAGTATACTGGGCATAGCCAAAAACATTCAGTACTTC

size: -
D: TRBD2
V: TRBV20-1
J: TRBJ2-3
CDR3: CSASRREGRRSTDTQYF
DNA: TGCAGTGCTAGTAGGCGGGAGGGCCGCAGGAGCACAGATACGCAGTATTTT

size: -
D: TRBD2
V: TRBV7-6
J: TRBJ2-7
CDR3: CASSSPGGGPNEQYF
DNA: TGTGCCAGCAGCTCCCCCGGGGGGGGGCCGAACGAGCAGTACTTC

size: many
D: -
V: TRBV19
J: TRBJ2-2
CDR3: CASSILAGKNTGELFF
DNA: TGTGCCAGTAGTATACTGGCAGGGAAAAACACCGGGGAGCTGTTTTTT

size: -
D: -
V: TRBV7-2
J: TRBJ1-3
CDR3: CASRNSSSGNTIYF
DNA: TGTGCCAGCAGGAACAGCTCCTCTGGAAACACCATATATTTT